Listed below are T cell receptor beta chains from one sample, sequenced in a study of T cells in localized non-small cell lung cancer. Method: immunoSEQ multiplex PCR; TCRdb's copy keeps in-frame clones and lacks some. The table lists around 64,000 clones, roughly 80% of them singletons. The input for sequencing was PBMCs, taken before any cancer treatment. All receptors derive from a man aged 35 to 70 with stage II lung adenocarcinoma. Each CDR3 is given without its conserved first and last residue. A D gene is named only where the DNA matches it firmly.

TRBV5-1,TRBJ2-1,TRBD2,ASTPEKRGEQF
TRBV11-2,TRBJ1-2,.,ASSLGTALGYGYT
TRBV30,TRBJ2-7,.,AWRVGSLQY
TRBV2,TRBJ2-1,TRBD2,ASSGNEQF
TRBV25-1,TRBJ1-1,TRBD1,ASSDPGQTNTEAF
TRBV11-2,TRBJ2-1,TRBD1,ATTRDRGWNEQF
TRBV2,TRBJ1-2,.,ASGQLNGYT
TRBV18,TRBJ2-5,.,ASSPSSRETQY
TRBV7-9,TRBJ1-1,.,ASSLEGATEAF
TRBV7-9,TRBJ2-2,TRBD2,ASSLGLAGNTGELF